Shown below are 30 T cell receptor beta chains from a single sample sequenced in a study of OX40 agonist ivuxolimab in advanced cancers. Clones were sequenced by immunoSEQ multiplex PCR, and TCRdb holds only the in-frame ones, with some missing. This sample has 6,000 or so clones, with roughly four fifths found just once. The sample consisted of CD4+ or CD8+ T cells sorted from blood, taken in a trial of the OX40 agonist ivuxolimab. These receptor sequences come from an adult with an advanced solid tumor such as melanoma, head and neck, liver or kidney cancer.

The rearrangement joins TRBV7-6 to TRBJ2-3; D is possibly TRBD2 (6 bases). The CDR3 is 16 amino acids. Germline V gene data show CDR1 as SGHVS and CDR2 as FNYEAQ. The germline V and J ends were trimmed by 2 bases and 2 bases, with 14 bases remaining between them. CDR3 coding DNA: TGTGCCAGCAGCTTATTCGACGGGGGAAACACAGATACGCAGTATTTT. It specifies CASSLFDGGNTDTQYF.

The chain's CDR3 is CAWRVLGQNEKLFF. CDR3 nucleotides: TGTGCCTGGAGGGTGTTAGGGCAGAATGAAAAACTGTTTTTT. The V and J genes are TRBV30 and TRBJ1-4; D gene unclear. Germline loops: CDR1 GTSNPN, CDR2 SVGIG (reference sequence). Trimming stripped 3 bases from V and 5 bases from J, with 13 bases between. The CDR3 is 14 amino acids.

V and J are TRBV5-1 and TRBJ2-1; TRBD1 matches at 8 bases. Germline V gives CDR1 SGHRS, CDR2 YFSETQ. CDR3 size: 17 residues. V lost 1 base, J lost 9 bases, and 15 bases stayed unmatched. The CDR3 loop reads CASSLPSGTGRSGEQFF. The CDR3 region has the DNA TGCGCCAGCAGCTTGCCTTCCGGGACAGGCAGATCGGGTGAGCAGTTCTTC.

CDR3 sequence reads: CASSSDSYYNEQFF. The DNA of the CDR3 is TGTGCCAGCAGTTCTGACAGTTACTACAATGAGCAGTTCTTC. This sequence joins TRBV25-1 and TRBJ2-1; maybe TRBD1 (5 bases). Germline CDR1 is MGHDK and CDR2 is SYGVNS. The V and J ends lost 5 bases and 3 bases respectively, with 11 bases between them. The CDR3 has 14 residues.

The V call is TRBV10-3, the J call TRBJ1-1; D remains unclear. The V and J ends lost 0 bases and 0 bases respectively, with 8 bases between them. The CDR3 covers 15 residues. CDR1 is ENHRY, CDR2 SYGVKD, per germline. The CDR3 bases are TGTGCCATCAGTGAGTCGAAGTTCATGAACACTGAAGCTTTCTTT. This encodes CAISESKFMNTEAFF.

The chain is built from TRBV13 and TRBJ1-3, with TRBD1 matching 8 bases. Losses at the gene ends were 5 bases for V and 2 bases for J; bases not matched to a gene: 11. Germline V lookup: CDR1 PRHDT, CDR2 FYEKMQ (reference sequence). The CDR3 totals 17 residues. The CDR3 DNA is TGTGCCAGCAGCCCTACCCTCGACAGGGGAGCTGGAAACACCATATATTTT. Residues: CASSPTLDRGAGNTIYF.

The rearrangement links TRBV29-1 to TRBJ2-2, with a possible D match to TRBD2 (6 bases). The V gene's germline CDR1 is SQVTM and CDR2 ANQGSEA. Trimming stripped 4 bases from V and 6 bases from J, with 15 bases between. The CDR3 spans 14 residues. The CDR3: CSVVGRGLAGELFF. CDR3 DNA sequence: TGCAGCGTTGTGGGGCGGGGCTTGGCCGGGGAGCTGTTTTTT.

The V gene is TRBV14, the J gene TRBJ1-2; the D gene is possibly TRBD1 (6 bases). CDR3 size: 16 residues. V was pared by 0 bases and J by 8 bases, with 19 bases between. The germline V gene has CDR1 SGHDN and CDR2 FVKESK. The CDR3 is CASSQDLLGTKGGYTF. The CDR3 DNA follows: TGTGCCAGCAGCCAAGATCTTCTCGGGACAAAGGGAGGCTACACCTTC.

This chain uses TRBV5-5 with TRBJ2-7; 11 bases match TRBD1. The length of the CDR3 is 13 residues. V shed 3 bases and J 6 bases; nucleotides not matched to a gene: 2. CDR1 and CDR2 from the germline V gene are SGHKS and YYEKEE (reference sequence). Written as DNA, the CDR3 is TGTGCCAGCAGCTGGGACAGGGGGATCGAGCAGTACTTC. It specifies CASSWDRGIEQYF.

The J gene is TRBJ2-7, the V gene TRBV7-9, with 7 bases identical to TRBD2. V dropped 5 bases and J dropped 3; count of bases not matched to a gene: 10. The CDR3 runs to 15 residues. CDR1 and CDR2 from the germline V gene are SEHNR and FQNEAQ (reference sequence). CDR3 protein: CASSIYGGSLYEQYF. The CDR3 nucleotides are TGTGCCAGCAGCATTTACGGCGGGAGTCTCTACGAGCAGTACTTC.

This chain uses TRBV19 with TRBJ2-7; 10 bases map to TRBD1. Per germline, CDR1 LNHDA and CDR2 SQIVND (reference sequence). The CDR3 is 15 amino acids. The trim removed 5 bases at V and 2 bases at J, leaving 6 bases unmatched. The CDR3 coding sequence is TGTGCCAGTAGTGCCTCGACAGGGGGCCCCTACGAGCAGTACTTC. It codes for CASSASTGGPYEQYF.

The genes are TRBV4-1 and TRBJ2-6, with D hard to call. CDR1 MGHRA and CDR2 YSYEKL come from the germline V gene. Trimming left V 5 bases short and J 1 base short, with 15 bases between. The CDR3 has 17 residues. CDR3 sequence (DNA): TGCGCCAGCAGCAAACATGATCCTGCTTCTGGGGCCAACGTCCTGACTTTC. It translates to CASSKHDPASGANVLTF.

V is TRBV7-9 and J is TRBJ1-1; unclear D gene. There are 14 residues in the CDR3. V lost 5 bases to trimming and J lost 4 bases, with 14 bases between them. Per the germline V gene, CDR1 is SEHNR and CDR2 is FQNEAQ (reference sequence). CDR3 protein: CASSIVGSGTEAFF. The CDR3 nucleotides are TGTGCCAGCAGCATAGTGGGATCGGGCACTGAAGCTTTCTTT.

Comments on this clone: Sequence at one end of the junction differs from germline and may be a read error. This sequence joins TRBV11-2 and TRBJ2-1, with D uncertain. The CDR3 is 16 residues long. CDR1 is SGHAT, CDR2 FQNNGV, per germline. The CDR3 region has the DNA TGTGCCAGCAACTTAGACTCCTTCGGCTCCTACAATGAGCAGTTCTTC. Protein: CASNLDSFGSYNEQFF. Full variable domain (remainder filled in from reference TRBV11-2 and TRBJ2-1): EAGVAQSPRYKIIEKRQSVAFWCNPISGHATLYWYQQILGQGPKLLIQFQNNGVVDDSQLPKDRFSAERLKGVDSTLKIQPAKLEDSAVYLCASNLDSFGSYNEQFFGPGTRLTVL.

The chain has TRBV6-6 and TRBJ2-7; 10 bases match TRBD2. Germline CDR1 MNHNY, CDR2 SVGAGI (reference sequence). Trimming cost V 5 bases and J 3 bases; bases outside gene matches: 4. The CDR3 length is 14 residues. The CDR3 region is CASSLAGANYEQYF. In DNA, the CDR3 is TGTGCCAGCAGTCTAGCGGGAGCGAACTACGAGCAGTACTTC.

The chain combines TRBV6-5 with TRBJ1-2; no clear D gene. The V end lost 6 bases, the J end lost 0 bases, and 11 bases lay between the germline ends. Per germline, CDR1 MNHEY and CDR2 SVGAGI. The CDR3 extends over 14 amino acids. The CDR3 nucleotides read TGTGCCAGCAGCCCGTATGGGGCTAACTATGGCTACACCTTC. It yields the protein CASSPYGANYGYTF.

The V and J genes are TRBV9 and TRBJ1-4; 9 nucleotides align to TRBD1. V was clipped by 3 bases and J by 8 bases; unmatched bases: 5. Germline assignment: CDR1 SGDLS and CDR2 YYNGEE. This CDR3 has 14 amino acids. The CDR3 loop reads CASSEDRGEEKLFF. CDR3 sequence (DNA): TGTGCCAGCAGCGAGGACAGGGGTGAAGAAAAACTGTTTTTT. Full variable domain (missing parts from reference TRBV9 and TRBJ1-4): DSGVTQTPKHLITATGQRVTLRCSPRSGDLSVYWYQQSLDQGLQFLIQYYNGEERAKGNILERFSAQQFPDLHSELNLSSLELGDSALYFCASSEDRGEEKLFFGSGTQLSVL.

V usage is TRBV29-1 and J usage is TRBJ2-1; D gene ambiguous. The CDR3 extends over 12 amino acids. Germline V gives CDR1 SQVTM, CDR2 ANQGSEA. Trimming left V 5 bases short and J 2 bases short, with 7 bases between. The DNA for the CDR3 is TGCAGCGTTAGTGCACCCTACAATGAGCAGTTCTTC. It codes for CSVSAPYNEQFF.

This clone came up a few times. This chain connects TRBV5-1 to TRBJ2-7, with D maybe TRBD2 (5 bases). Germline assignment: CDR1 SGHRS and CDR2 YFSETQ. V was cut by 5 bases and J by 0 bases, with 12 bases left in between. The CDR3 covers 14 residues. The CDR3, as DNA: TGCGCCAGCAGTCCCAGCGGAGGCTCCTACGAGCAGTACTTC. Its translation is CASSPSGGSYEQYF. The full variable domain, completed using reference TRBV5-1 and TRBJ2-7, is KAGVTQTPRYLIKTRGQQVTLSCSPISGHRSVSWYQQTPGQGLQFLFEYFSETQRNKGNFPGRFSGRQFSNSRSEMNVSTLELGDSALYLCASSPSGGSYEQYFGPGTRLTVT.

CDR3 residues: CASSLSSGAYEQYF. In DNA form, the CDR3 reads TGTGCCAGCAGCCTTTCTTCCGGGGCCTACGAGCAGTACTTC. The chain joins TRBV6-1 to TRBJ2-7; D is perhaps TRBD2 (5 bases). The V and J ends lost 6 bases and 2 bases respectively, with 14 bases between them. Germline V lookup: CDR1 MNHNS, CDR2 SASEGT. CDR3 length: 14 residues.

The rearrangement joins TRBV2 to TRBJ2-2; the match to TRBD2 covers 9 bases. CDR3 size: 16 residues. Germline V gene lookup returns CDR1 SNHLY and CDR2 FYNNEI. With 1 base clipped from V and 1 base from J, the junction kept 1 base outside the gene matches. CDR3 bases: TGTGCCAGCAGTGAAGTAGCGGGGGAGAACACCGGGGAGCTGTTTTTT. Amino acids: CASSEVAGENTGELFF.

The gene calls are TRBV6-1 and TRBJ2-7; the match to TRBD2 covers 7 bases. CDR1 and CDR2 (germline): MNHNS, SASEGT. V trimming: 8 bases; J trimming: 3 bases; junction bases outside the gene matches: 1. CDR3 length: 11 residues. The CDR3: CASRGGYEQYF. The CDR3 bases are TGTGCCAGCCGCGGGGGCTACGAGCAGTACTTC.

J is TRBJ2-1 and V is TRBV15; the D is unclear. Germline V gene lookup returns CDR1 LNHNV and CDR2 YYDKDF (reference sequence). The CDR3 consists of 12 residues. Trimming cost V 8 bases and J 9 bases, with 14 bases left between them. CDR3 DNA sequence: TGTGCCACCGGAAGAAGCCCCGGTGAGCAGTTCTTC. It specifies CATGRSPGEQFF.

The V gene is TRBV14, the J gene TRBJ2-2; 7 nucleotides line up with TRBD2. With 0 bases clipped from V and 1 base from J, the junction kept 11 bases outside the gene matches. The CDR3 has 19 amino acids. CDR1 and CDR2 from the germline V gene are SGHDN and FVKESK. The CDR3 loop is CASSQDSSSGVENTGELFF. The CDR3 DNA reads as TGTGCCAGCAGCCAAGACTCCTCTAGCGGTGTAGAGAACACCGGGGAGCTGTTTTTT.

The rearrangement links TRBV21-1 to TRBJ2-7. TRBV21-1 is designated a pseudogene. The CDR3 runs to 16 residues. The CDR3 nucleotides are TGTGCCAGCACCCAAAGAGCCTCCGGGGGCGCGACCGAGCAGTACTTC. Translating it yields CASTQRASGGATEQYF.

The chain links TRBV5-4 to TRBJ1-2, with no clear D. The CDR3 runs 14 residues. Germline V gives CDR1 SGHNT, CDR2 YYREEE (reference sequence). V was clipped by 5 bases and J by 0 bases, with 11 bases between them. Written as DNA, the CDR3 is TGTGCCAGCAGTTTTGACGGGACTAACTATGGCTACACCTTC. Translated, it gives CASSFDGTNYGYTF.

The gene calls are TRBV5-5 and TRBJ2-7, with 8 bases matching TRBD2. J was trimmed by 4 bases and V by 2 bases; bases with no gene match: 8. Germline assignment: CDR1 SGHKS and CDR2 YYEKEE (reference sequence). CDR3 size: 15 residues. The CDR3 nucleotides read TGTGCCAGCAGCTTTTTGAGCGGGAGTGGGTACGAGCAGTACTTC. Translating gives CASSFLSGSGYEQYF.

The chain recombines TRBV5-5 with TRBJ2-3; the match to TRBD1 covers 7 bases. Germline assignment: CDR1 SGHKS and CDR2 YYEKEE (reference sequence). The CDR3 covers 16 residues. With V trimmed by 1 base and J by 3 bases, 8 bases remained unmatched. CDR3 sequence: CASSLLEGGETDTQYF. CDR3 in DNA: TGTGCCAGCAGCTTGTTAGAAGGGGGCGAGACAGATACGCAGTATTTT.

This clone has just one count. The gene calls are TRBV7-9 and TRBJ2-4, with 7 bases that match TRBD1. V shed 3 bases, J shed 3 bases, and the junction held 5 bases outside the gene matches. This CDR3 is built from 15 residues. Germline values: CDR1 SEHNR, CDR2 FQNEAQ (reference sequence). The chain's CDR3 is CASSFPGDSKNIQYF. In DNA, the CDR3 is TGTGCCAGCAGCTTCCCTGGGGACAGCAAAAACATTCAGTACTTC.

The chain combines TRBV2 with TRBJ1-4; D remains unclear. The CDR3 length is 15 residues. Germline loops: CDR1 SNHLY, CDR2 FYNNEI. Trimming pared 4 bases from V and 3 bases from J, leaving 12 bases between. CDR3 DNA sequence: TGTGCCAGCAGTGCCGGGGATTGGGCTAATGAAAAACTGTTTTTT. This translates into CASSAGDWANEKLFF.